This is a list of T cell receptor beta chains from one sample in a study of blood T cells in healthy people across ages. A single record per CDR3 protein comes from TCRdb applying MiXCR to the 5' RACE reads. The table has around 870,000 distinct CDR3 sequences, around 30% seen once. Material for sequencing was blood. The receptors shown here come from a woman older than 75 in good health. Each CDR3 is given with its conserved first and last residue. D genes are given only for firm matches. Where a row states a size, it is once, few, many or the class of an expanded clone; other rows omit it.

j_call d_call v_call clone_size cdr3_aa cdr3_nt
TRBJ2-3 . TRBV5-1 many CASSPEVSATQYF TGCGCCAGCAGCCCGGAGGTATCCGCTACGCAGTATTTT
TRBJ2-7 TRBD2 TRBV20-1 . CSARTSGGVNEQYF TGCAGTGCACGGACGAGCGGGGGAGTCAATGAGCAGTACTTC
TRBJ1-5 TRBD1 TRBV2 . CASSALTGRNQPQHF TGTGCCAGCAGTGCTCTGACAGGGAGGAATCAGCCCCAGCATTTT
TRBJ2-1 . TRBV7-8 many CASSLRDRGLYNEQFF TGTGCCAGCAGCTTAAGGGATCGGGGGCTGTACAATGAGCAGTTCTTC
TRBJ1-5 . TRBV27 . CASSFGARNQPQHF TGTGCCAGCAGTTTTGGGGCCAGAAATCAGCCCCAGCATTTT
TRBJ2-3 TRBD1 TRBV7-2 . CASSLVTRGRDTQYF TGTGCCAGCAGCTTAGTTACGAGGGGGCGGGATACGCAGTATTTT
TRBJ2-5 . TRBV25-1 few CASRASRGSVETQYF TGTGCCAGCCGGGCCTCCAGGGGTTCGGTAGAGACCCAGTACTTC
TRBJ1-6 . TRBV20-1 many CSARERGAGNSPLHF TGCAGTGCTAGAGAGCGGGGGGCCGGGAATTCACCCCTCCACTTT
TRBJ2-3 . TRBV6-1 few CASSEVGRSTDTQYF TGTGCCAGCAGTGAAGTCGGGCGAAGCACAGATACGCAGTATTTT
TRBJ1-2 . TRBV10-3 . CAITKGGGIDGYTF TGCGCCATCACAAAGGGGGGCGGAATTGATGGCTACACCTTC
TRBJ2-4 . TRBV28 many CASSLRKNIQYF TGTGCCAGCAGTTTACGAAAGAACATTCAGTACTTC
TRBJ2-7 TRBD2 TRBV7-2 many CASSPRASGPYEQYF TGTGCCAGCAGCCCTCGAGCTAGCGGACCCTACGAGCAGTACTTC
TRBJ2-1 . TRBV5-1 many CASSLQANEQFF TGCGCCAGCAGCTTACAGGCGAATGAGCAGTTCTTC
TRBJ2-4 TRBD2 TRBV7-2 many CASSQGGGTSGLLAKNIQYF TGTGCCAGCAGCCAAGGGGGGGGGACTAGCGGTCTCTTAGCCAAAAACATTCAGTACTTC
TRBJ1-3 . TRBV7-2 . CASSKGPGAGGNTIYF TGTGCCAGCAGCAAAGGGCCTGGGGCTGGTGGAAACACCATATATTTT
TRBJ1-1 . TRBV20-1 many CSARGTHTTTEAFF TGCAGTGCTAGAGGGACCCATACTACCACTGAAGCTTTCTTT
TRBJ2-5 . TRBV5-5 many CASSPPNGPETQYF TGTGCCAGCAGCCCTCCGAACGGGCCAGAGACCCAGTACTTC
TRBJ1-1 . TRBV10-1 few CASASNTEAFF TGCGCCAGTGCCAGCAACACTGAAGCTTTCTTT
TRBJ2-3 TRBD2 TRBV4-2 many CASSQVSGLAGAPPTDTQYF TGTGCCAGCAGCCAAGTCTCGGGACTAGCGGGGGCCCCTCCCACAGATACGCAGTATTTT
TRBJ1-2 . TRBV7-2 many CASSYTGSYGYTF TGTGCCAGCAGCTATACGGGTTCTTATGGCTACACCTTC
TRBJ2-3 . TRBV12-3/TRBV12-4 . CASSPGVRADTQYF TGTGCCAGCAGTCCGGGGGTCAGAGCAGATACGCAGTATTTT
TRBJ1-2 TRBD1 TRBV7-2 . CASGSPGQGNYGYTF TGTGCCAGCGGGTCACCGGGACAGGGGAACTATGGCTACACCTTC
TRBJ2-1 TRBD2 TRBV20-1 . CSARPERGSSYNEQFF TGCAGTGCTAGGCCCGAGCGGGGGAGCTCCTACAATGAGCAGTTCTTC
TRBJ2-7 . TRBV27 many CASSRQRPYEQYF TGTGCCAGCTCCCGACAGCGACCCTACGAGCAGTACTTC
TRBJ1-5 TRBD1 TRBV7-9 . CASSLVVLTGSNQPQHF TGTGCCAGCAGCTTAGTCGTCTTGACAGGGTCTAATCAGCCCCAGCATTTT
TRBJ1-2 . TRBV5-1 . CAGSEPGLYGYTF TGCGCCGGCAGTGAACCGGGACTTTATGGCTACACCTTC
TRBJ1-2 TRBD1 TRBV29-1 many CSVVLGGLNYGYTF TGCAGCGTTGTTTTAGGGGGCTTAAACTATGGCTACACCTTC
TRBJ1-1 . TRBV6-6 . CASSYRGPRNTEAFF TGTGCCAGCAGTTACCGGGGACCTAGGAACACTGAAGCTTTCTTT
TRBJ2-3 TRBD2 TRBV18 . CVSSRLAGTDTQYF TGTGTCAGCTCACGCCTAGCGGGCACAGATACGCAGTATTTT
TRBJ2-6 . TRBV7-9 many CASSPWDLPSGANVLTF TGTGCCAGCAGCCCCTGGGACTTACCCTCTGGGGCCAACGTCCTGACTTTC
TRBJ2-1 TRBD2 TRBV6-6 many CASSYRTSGGNNEQFF TGTGCCAGCAGTTACCGGACTAGCGGGGGGAACAATGAGCAGTTCTTC
TRBJ2-3 . TRBV9 . CASSVGLSGGSTDTQYF TGTGCCAGCAGCGTAGGACTGTCGGGCGGGAGCACAGATACGCAGTATTTT
TRBJ2-1 . TRBV14 . CASSQDAGAVYNEQFF TGTGCCAGCAGCCAAGATGCGGGGGCCGTTTACAATGAGCAGTTCTTC
TRBJ2-3 . TRBV18 few CASVSGSTDTQYF TGTGCCAGCGTCTCAGGGAGCACAGATACGCAGTATTTT
TRBJ2-3 TRBD2 TRBV20-1 many CSATGGGGITDTQYF TGCAGTGCTACCGGTGGGGGGGGGATCACAGATACGCAGTATTTT